A selection of T cell receptor beta chains follows, all from one sample in a study of CXCR3-negative and CXCR3-positive naive CD8 T cells. TCRdb reanalyzed the 5' RACE reads, giving one entry per CDR3 protein sequence and no DNA. Its table lists some 99,000 distinct CDR3 sequences. Material for sequencing was naive CXCR3+ CD8+ T cells from blood. These receptors were collected from a human donor in good health. Some clones in this sample may be carry-over from other donors' samples. Each CDR3 is given with its conserved first and last residue.

TRBV11-1	TRBJ2-7	CASSRRDRGSYEQYF
TRBV4-3	TRBJ2-5	CASSQAFGGGFETQYF
TRBV19	TRBJ2-7	CASSFIAGALNEQYF
TRBV7-6	TRBJ2-7	CASSLYGSSYEQYF
TRBV12-3/TRBV12-4	TRBJ2-7	CASSFEALAGYEQYF
TRBV21-1	TRBJ2-5	CASSAWGATKETQYF
TRBV12-3/TRBV12-4	TRBJ2-7	CASSWVAGGYEQYF
TRBV20-1	TRBJ1-2	CSARGSFVDGYTF
TRBV7-9	TRBJ2-5	CASSSPNYRVDETQYF
TRBV15	TRBJ2-1	CATSRMKEFNEQFF
TRBV12-3/TRBV12-4	TRBJ2-3	CASSFFAVLDTQYF
TRBV28	TRBJ2-7	CASSAVWVYEQYF
TRBV20-1	TRBJ2-7	CSARDGVSYEQYF
TRBV11-2	TRBJ2-3	CASSFGQGETDTQYF
TRBV5-1	TRBJ1-1	CASSQGGMNTEAFF
TRBV20-1	TRBJ1-2	CSARDRVEFNYGYTF
TRBV6-6	TRBJ1-5	CAPRQGGQPQHF
TRBV7-3	TRBJ2-1	CASSLGGGDEQFF
TRBV7-2	TRBJ2-7	CASSDPPSSYEQYF
TRBV12-3/TRBV12-4	TRBJ2-1	CASSSPTMEQFF
TRBV3-1	TRBJ2-1	CASSQDLRGVVYNEQFF
TRBV20-1	TRBJ1-3	CSARDRESGNTIYF
TRBV19	TRBJ2-7	CASTNGAYEQYF
TRBV15	TRBJ2-1	CATSRDRVIVQFF
TRBV29-1	TRBJ1-2	CSVVQGAEGYTF
TRBV7-3	TRBJ2-2	CASSFTGGDTGELFF
TRBV6-5	TRBJ1-5	CASSYRSNQPQHF
TRBV10-3	TRBJ2-1	CAISDGGGDLYNEQFF
TRBV7-9	TRBJ2-5	CASSPPAGEETQYF
TRBV19	TRBJ2-1	CASSIDLPYEGTIYNEQFF
TRBV20-1	TRBJ2-7	CSASAGDRGLGEQYF
TRBV6-5	TRBJ1-5	CASAKGTGEAQPQHF
TRBV29-1	TRBJ2-2	CSVRDRGDTGELFF
TRBV13	TRBJ2-1	CASSEPGTSGHDEQFF
TRBV19	TRBJ2-5	CARPRDLTQETQYF
TRBV6-4	TRBJ2-3	CASSEVAESTDTQYF
TRBV7-9	TRBJ2-7	CASSLAIRGSEQYF
TRBV9	TRBJ1-5	CASSPKTGRGNQPQHF
TRBV15	TRBJ2-7	CATRPGQHSYEQYF
TRBV7-9	TRBJ2-5	CASRTSGRGETQYF
TRBV7-2	TRBJ2-4	CASSQPGGRGKNIQYF
TRBV13	TRBJ2-1	CASSPNRGTRNEQFF
TRBV4-1	TRBJ2-1	CASSQGLSLNEQFF
TRBV5-5	TRBJ2-7	CASSLAGQGPNYEQYF
TRBV7-6	TRBJ2-7	CASSALQGYEQYF